The rows below give T cell receptor beta chains drawn from one sample of a study of T cell changes during pregnancy in multiple sclerosis. TCRdb's copy holds only in-frame clones and misses some; the assay was immunoSEQ multiplex PCR. Of 40,000 or so clones detected, around 90% appear once; the ten largest clones hold around 0.45%. This specimen was CD4+ T cells from peripheral blood mononuclear cells, taken in the third trimester of pregnancy. The receptors were sampled from a female donor with multiple sclerosis, enrolled in a pregnancy study. Each CDR3 is given with its conserved first and last residue. The order of the fields is J gene, D gene, V gene, CDR3 length, clone size, CDR3 DNA, CDR3 protein. A D gene is named only where the DNA matches it firmly. Clone size is stated in some rows and not others, as once, few, many or a class when expanded.

J gene: TRBJ2-3; D gene: TRBD1; V gene: TRBV10-3; CDR3 length: 13; clone size: NA; CDR3 DNA: TGTGCCATCACTGGACAGGACACAGATACGCAGTATTTT; CDR3 protein: CAITGQDTDTQYF
J gene: TRBJ1-2; D gene: TRBD1; V gene: TRBV18; CDR3 length: 14; clone size: NA; CDR3 DNA: TGTGCCAGCTCACCCGGGACAGGGATGGGGGGCTGCACCTTC; CDR3 protein: CASSPGTGMGGCTF
J gene: TRBJ1-5; D gene: NA; V gene: TRBV7-9; CDR3 length: 17; clone size: once; CDR3 DNA: TGTGCCAGCAGCTTAGACCTCACCAGGGATAGCAATCAGCCCCAGCATTTT; CDR3 protein: CASSLDLTRDSNQPQHF
J gene: TRBJ2-1; D gene: TRBD2; V gene: TRBV9; CDR3 length: 14; clone size: NA; CDR3 DNA: TGTGCCAGCAGCGCGGGACTAGCGGGAGGGGATCAGTTCTTC; CDR3 protein: CASSAGLAGGDQFF
J gene: TRBJ2-7; D gene: TRBD1; V gene: TRBV4-1; CDR3 length: 16; clone size: NA; CDR3 DNA: TGCGCCAGCAGCCAGGCCCCGGGACAGGGGAACTACGAGCAGTACTTC; CDR3 protein: CASSQAPGQGNYEQYF
J gene: TRBJ2-3; D gene: TRBD1; V gene: TRBV7-9; CDR3 length: 13; clone size: NA; CDR3 DNA: TGTGCCAGCAGCACCAGGGGGCCAGATACGCAGTATTTT; CDR3 protein: CASSTRGPDTQYF
J gene: TRBJ2-4; D gene: NA; V gene: TRBV14; CDR3 length: 16; clone size: NA; CDR3 DNA: TGTGCCAGCAGCCTTTCGAACCAGGGTACCAAAAACATTCAGTACTTC; CDR3 protein: CASSLSNQGTKNIQYF
J gene: TRBJ2-5; D gene: TRBD2; V gene: TRBV28; CDR3 length: 18; clone size: once; CDR3 DNA: TGTGCCAGTCAGGGCCAGCCGGGACTAGCGGGAGGAGGGGAGACCCAGTACTTC; CDR3 protein: CASQGQPGLAGGGETQYF
J gene: TRBJ2-1; D gene: TRBD1; V gene: TRBV2; CDR3 length: 15; clone size: NA; CDR3 DNA: TGTGCCAGCAGTGGAGACAGGGGCGGCTACAATGAGCAGTTCTTC; CDR3 protein: CASSGDRGGYNEQFF
J gene: TRBJ2-3; D gene: NA; V gene: TRBV14; CDR3 length: 14; clone size: NA; CDR3 DNA: TGTGCCAGCAGCCAAGATACGGTCCAAGATACGCAGTATTTT; CDR3 protein: CASSQDTVQDTQYF
J gene: TRBJ1-2; D gene: NA; V gene: TRBV28; CDR3 length: 12; clone size: NA; CDR3 DNA: TGTGCCAGCCTCACAGGTTACTATGGCTACACCTTC; CDR3 protein: CASLTGYYGYTF
J gene: TRBJ2-7; D gene: TRBD2; V gene: TRBV10-2; CDR3 length: 14; clone size: few; CDR3 DNA: TGCGCCAGCAGCGGGCGTCCTAGCGGCTACGAGCAGTACTTC; CDR3 protein: CASSGRPSGYEQYF
J gene: TRBJ2-1; D gene: TRBD2; V gene: TRBV10-1; CDR3 length: 15; clone size: NA; CDR3 DNA: TGCGCCAGCAGTGATGGTTCGGGAGGGAGGGATGAGCAGTTCTTC; CDR3 protein: CASSDGSGGRDEQFF
J gene: TRBJ1-2; D gene: NA; V gene: TRBV7-9; CDR3 length: 13; clone size: NA; CDR3 DNA: TGTGCCAGCAGCTTAGCGCAAAGGGGTGGCTACACCTTC; CDR3 protein: CASSLAQRGGYTF
J gene: TRBJ1-5; D gene: NA; V gene: TRBV9; CDR3 length: 16; clone size: NA; CDR3 DNA: TGTGCCAGCAGCGTAGACGTTGGGGGGGGTAATCAGCCCCAGCATTTT; CDR3 protein: CASSVDVGGGNQPQHF
J gene: TRBJ2-7; D gene: NA; V gene: TRBV18; CDR3 length: 14; clone size: once; CDR3 DNA: TGTGCCAGCTCACCTTCCTTACAGGTTTACGAGCAGTACTTC; CDR3 protein: CASSPSLQVYEQYF
J gene: TRBJ1-3; D gene: NA; V gene: TRBV21-1; CDR3 length: 12; clone size: NA; CDR3 DNA: TGTGCCAGCGGCCCTTATGGAAACACCATATATTTT; CDR3 protein: CASGPYGNTIYF
J gene: TRBJ2-5; D gene: NA; V gene: TRBV5-1; CDR3 length: 14; clone size: NA; CDR3 DNA: TGCGCCAGCAGCTTGGAAGGACTCGTAGAGACCCAGTACTTC; CDR3 protein: CASSLEGLVETQYF
J gene: TRBJ1-2; D gene: NA; V gene: TRBV19; CDR3 length: 14; clone size: NA; CDR3 DNA: TGTGCCAGTAGTATAGGACAGCTCCGGGATGGCTACACCTTC; CDR3 protein: CASSIGQLRDGYTF
J gene: TRBJ2-1; D gene: TRBD2; V gene: TRBV5-6; CDR3 length: 16; clone size: NA; CDR3 DNA: TGTGCCAGCAGCCTCGGACTAGCGGGAGCCAAGAATGAGCAGTTCTTC; CDR3 protein: CASSLGLAGAKNEQFF
J gene: TRBJ2-5; D gene: TRBD1; V gene: TRBV11-2; CDR3 length: 16; clone size: NA; CDR3 DNA: TGTGCCAGCAGCTTAGGGAACAGGGGGTCGGTAGAGACCCAGTACTTC; CDR3 protein: CASSLGNRGSVETQYF
J gene: TRBJ2-2; D gene: NA; V gene: TRBV11-2; CDR3 length: 15; clone size: NA; CDR3 DNA: TGTGCCAGCAGCTTAGGGGGGAGGCGCACCGGGGAGCTGTTTTTT; CDR3 protein: CASSLGGRRTGELFF
J gene: TRBJ2-7; D gene: TRBD2; V gene: TRBV4-1; CDR3 length: 15; clone size: NA; CDR3 DNA: TGCGCCAGCAGCCCCGGACTAGCGGGGGCCTACGAGCAGTACTTC; CDR3 protein: CASSPGLAGAYEQYF
J gene: TRBJ2-1; D gene: NA; V gene: TRBV11-2; CDR3 length: 15; clone size: NA; CDR3 DNA: TGTGCCAGCAGCCCCCACCCGCTAGTTTGGGATGAGCAGTTCTTC; CDR3 protein: CASSPHPLVWDEQFF
J gene: TRBJ2-1; D gene: NA; V gene: TRBV5-1; CDR3 length: 22; clone size: NA; CDR3 DNA: TGCGCCAGCAGCTTAGGGAGGGGTTGGGAGGACAGGGAATCCGTCACCTACAATGAGCAGTTCTTC; CDR3 protein: CASSLGRGWEDRESVTYNEQFF
J gene: TRBJ2-2; D gene: TRBD1; V gene: TRBV19; CDR3 length: 18; clone size: NA; CDR3 DNA: TGTGCCAGTAGTATAGGACTGTCCGGGACAGGGATACCCGGGGAGCTGTTTTTT; CDR3 protein: CASSIGLSGTGIPGELFF
J gene: TRBJ1-2; D gene: TRBD1; V gene: TRBV19; CDR3 length: 13; clone size: NA; CDR3 DNA: TGTGCCAGTAACTGGCAGGGGGCGGATGGCTACACCTTC; CDR3 protein: CASNWQGADGYTF
J gene: TRBJ2-1; D gene: TRBD2; V gene: TRBV9; CDR3 length: 15; clone size: NA; CDR3 DNA: TGTGCCAGCAGCGTAGGCGGGAGGACTAACAATGAGCAGTTCTTC; CDR3 protein: CASSVGGRTNNEQFF
J gene: TRBJ1-2; D gene: TRBD1; V gene: TRBV5-4; CDR3 length: 15; clone size: NA; CDR3 DNA: TGTGCCAGCAGCTCGTTCCGGGACAGGGTGGATGGCTACACCTTC; CDR3 protein: CASSSFRDRVDGYTF
J gene: TRBJ1-2; D gene: NA; V gene: TRBV10-1; CDR3 length: 12; clone size: NA; CDR3 DNA: TGCGCCAGCAGTGCCGGGAACAATGGCTACACCTTC; CDR3 protein: CASSAGNNGYTF
J gene: TRBJ2-1; D gene: TRBD2; V gene: TRBV20-1; CDR3 length: 10; clone size: NA; CDR3 DNA: TGCAGTGCTGGGGGACTAAAGCAGTTCTTC; CDR3 protein: CSAGGLKQFF
J gene: TRBJ2-6; D gene: NA; V gene: TRBV19; CDR3 length: 14; clone size: NA; CDR3 DNA: TGTGCCAGTAGTTCTTACTCTGGGGCCAACGTCCTGACTTTC; CDR3 protein: CASSSYSGANVLTF
J gene: TRBJ1-5; D gene: NA; V gene: TRBV6-1; CDR3 length: 13; clone size: NA; CDR3 DNA: TGTGCCAGCAGTGAAAGCAGCAATCAGCCCCAGCATTTT; CDR3 protein: CASSESSNQPQHF
J gene: TRBJ2-7; D gene: NA; V gene: TRBV28; CDR3 length: 13; clone size: NA; CDR3 DNA: TGTGCCAGCAGTTTTGGTCTAGCCTACGAGCAGTACTTC; CDR3 protein: CASSFGLAYEQYF
J gene: TRBJ2-1; D gene: NA; V gene: TRBV9; CDR3 length: 15; clone size: NA; CDR3 DNA: TGTGCCAGCAGCGTAGCCCCTCGATCGGACAATGAGCAGTTCTTC; CDR3 protein: CASSVAPRSDNEQFF
J gene: TRBJ2-5; D gene: TRBD1; V gene: TRBV4-1; CDR3 length: 19; clone size: NA; CDR3 DNA: TGCGCCAGCAGCCCCCTGGGGCACCGGGACAGGGAGGGTCGGGAGACCCAGTACTTC; CDR3 protein: CASSPLGHRDREGRETQYF
J gene: TRBJ2-3; D gene: NA; V gene: TRBV18; CDR3 length: 16; clone size: NA; CDR3 DNA: TGTGCCAGCTATACCCAAGCGTGGGGGGGCACAGATACGCAGTATTTT; CDR3 protein: CASYTQAWGGTDTQYF
J gene: TRBJ1-5; D gene: NA; V gene: TRBV21-1; CDR3 length: 20; clone size: NA; CDR3 DNA: TGTGCCAGCAGCGCCACTGCACAGGGGAACTTCGACGGTAGCAATCAGCCCCAGCATTTT; CDR3 protein: CASSATAQGNFDGSNQPQHF
J gene: TRBJ1-4; D gene: TRBD1; V gene: TRBV7-3; CDR3 length: 17; clone size: NA; CDR3 DNA: TGTGCCAGCAGCAAACCGGGACAGGGGGAGTTCGGTGAAAAACTGTTTTTT; CDR3 protein: CASSKPGQGEFGEKLFF
J gene: TRBJ2-1; D gene: TRBD1; V gene: TRBV19; CDR3 length: 15; clone size: NA; CDR3 DNA: TGTGCCAGTAGTGGCCGGGACAGGGCAGTCGATGAGCAGTTCTTC; CDR3 protein: CASSGRDRAVDEQFF
J gene: TRBJ1-6; D gene: NA; V gene: TRBV4-3; CDR3 length: 14; clone size: NA; CDR3 DNA: TGCGCCAGCAGCCTAGGACGGACAAATTCACCCCTCCACTTT; CDR3 protein: CASSLGRTNSPLHF
J gene: TRBJ1-5; D gene: NA; V gene: TRBV6-5; CDR3 length: 13; clone size: NA; CDR3 DNA: TGTGCCAGCAGTTACCGGGAGAATCAGCCCCAGCATTTT; CDR3 protein: CASSYRENQPQHF
J gene: TRBJ1-4; D gene: TRBD1; V gene: TRBV7-9; CDR3 length: 15; clone size: NA; CDR3 DNA: TGTGCCAGCAGCTCGGGACAGGGACATAATGAAAAACTGTTTTTT; CDR3 protein: CASSSGQGHNEKLFF
J gene: TRBJ2-3; D gene: TRBD2; V gene: TRBV18; CDR3 length: 14; clone size: NA; CDR3 DNA: TGTGCCAGCTCACCACGAGCGGGAGTCGATACGCAGTATTTT; CDR3 protein: CASSPRAGVDTQYF
J gene: TRBJ1-1; D gene: TRBD1; V gene: TRBV19; CDR3 length: 16; clone size: NA; CDR3 DNA: TGTGCCAGTAGTACGAAACAGGGGTCCATGAACACTGAAGCTTTCTTT; CDR3 protein: CASSTKQGSMNTEAFF
J gene: TRBJ2-1; D gene: NA; V gene: TRBV10-1; CDR3 length: 14; clone size: NA; CDR3 DNA: TGCGCCAGCAGTGAGGGGGGCGCGGGCTATGAGCAGTTCTTC; CDR3 protein: CASSEGGAGYEQFF
J gene: TRBJ2-1; D gene: NA; V gene: TRBV6-1; CDR3 length: 14; clone size: NA; CDR3 DNA: TGTGCCAGCAAAAGAGCGGTCTCCTACAATGAGCAGTTCTTC; CDR3 protein: CASKRAVSYNEQFF
J gene: TRBJ1-4; D gene: TRBD1; V gene: TRBV7-2; CDR3 length: 15; clone size: NA; CDR3 DNA: TGTGCCAGCAGCGAATACAGGGGTTCGGCTGAAAAACTGTTTTTT; CDR3 protein: CASSEYRGSAEKLFF
J gene: TRBJ1-4; D gene: TRBD1; V gene: TRBV27; CDR3 length: 16; clone size: NA; CDR3 DNA: TGTGCCAGCAGTTCCGCCAGGACAGGCCCGGCTGAAAAACTGTTTTTT; CDR3 protein: CASSSARTGPAEKLFF
J gene: TRBJ2-1; D gene: TRBD2; V gene: TRBV27; CDR3 length: 17; clone size: NA; CDR3 DNA: TGTGCCAGCAGTCTACCTCTAGCGGGAGGGCCAGGTAATGAGCAGTTCTTC; CDR3 protein: CASSLPLAGGPGNEQFF
J gene: TRBJ2-7; D gene: NA; V gene: TRBV28; CDR3 length: 14; clone size: NA; CDR3 DNA: TGTGCCAGCAGTAGAAGGGACACCACCTACGAGCAGTACTTC; CDR3 protein: CASSRRDTTYEQYF
J gene: TRBJ1-2; D gene: NA; V gene: TRBV5-5; CDR3 length: 15; clone size: NA; CDR3 DNA: TGTGCCAGCAGCCACCACGATAGTCTACTTTATGGCTACACCTTC; CDR3 protein: CASSHHDSLLYGYTF
J gene: TRBJ2-7; D gene: TRBD2; V gene: TRBV11-2; CDR3 length: 17; clone size: NA; CDR3 DNA: TGTGCCAGCAGGTTCGGGACTAGCGGGGTGAGCTCCTACGAGCAGTACTTC; CDR3 protein: CASRFGTSGVSSYEQYF
J gene: TRBJ2-5; D gene: TRBD1; V gene: TRBV19; CDR3 length: 16; clone size: NA; CDR3 DNA: TGTGCCAGTAGTATCCGCCGGACAGGGAGGTTGGAGACCCAGTACTTC; CDR3 protein: CASSIRRTGRLETQYF
J gene: TRBJ2-3; D gene: TRBD1; V gene: TRBV6-6; CDR3 length: 14; clone size: NA; CDR3 DNA: TGTGCCAGCAGGCCAGGGGGCAGGACAGATACGCAGTATTTT; CDR3 protein: CASRPGGRTDTQYF
J gene: TRBJ2-7; D gene: TRBD1; V gene: TRBV6-1; CDR3 length: 12; clone size: once; CDR3 DNA: TGTGCCAGTAGCGGACAGGGCTGGGGGCAGTACTTC; CDR3 protein: CASSGQGWGQYF
J gene: TRBJ2-7; D gene: NA; V gene: TRBV6-1; CDR3 length: 14; clone size: NA; CDR3 DNA: TGTGCCTCGAGCGCGGGTAGCTCAGACTACGAGCAGTACTTC; CDR3 protein: CASSAGSSDYEQYF
J gene: TRBJ2-3; D gene: NA; V gene: TRBV5-1; CDR3 length: 14; clone size: once; CDR3 DNA: TGCGCCAGCACGACGGGAGATTACGCAGATACGCAGTATTTT; CDR3 protein: CASTTGDYADTQYF
J gene: TRBJ2-7; D gene: TRBD1; V gene: TRBV5-4; CDR3 length: 13; clone size: few; CDR3 DNA: TGTGCCAGCAGCCCGGACAGGGGATACGAGCAGTACTTC; CDR3 protein: CASSPDRGYEQYF